The 2 T cell receptor beta chains listed next were all sequenced from one sample in a study of shared clonotypes between healthy human individuals. TCRdb's copy holds only in-frame clones and misses some; the assay was immunoSEQ multiplex PCR. The sample includes under 2,000,000 clones, roughly 95% of them seen just once. Naive CD8 cells comprised CD45RO-negative, CCR7-positively selected cells, excluding terminally differentiated effector memory CD45RA+ cells. Input material: naive CD8+ T cells sorted from blood. Receptors were obtained from a young man in good health.

V is TRBV28 and J is TRBJ2-5; D gene ambiguous. Germline V gives CDR1 MDHEN, CDR2 SYDVKM. V lost 2 bases and J 5 bases, leaving 18 bases between the germline ends. The CDR3 contains 16 residues. CDR3: CASSLPGSGSSETQYF. CDR3 DNA: TGTGCCAGCAGTTTACCCGGCTCAGGCAGCAGCGAGACCCAGTACTTC.

This sequence joins TRBV27 and TRBJ1-6, with D maybe TRBD1 (5 bases). This CDR3 contains 15 residues. Per germline, CDR1 MNHEY and CDR2 SMNVEV (reference sequence). Trimming shortened V by 2 bases and J by 7 bases, and 12 bases separated the two germline ends. CDR3 protein: CASSLGGPGNSPLHF. CDR3 DNA sequence: TGTGCCAGCAGTTTAGGGGGACCGGGGAATTCACCCCTCCACTTT.